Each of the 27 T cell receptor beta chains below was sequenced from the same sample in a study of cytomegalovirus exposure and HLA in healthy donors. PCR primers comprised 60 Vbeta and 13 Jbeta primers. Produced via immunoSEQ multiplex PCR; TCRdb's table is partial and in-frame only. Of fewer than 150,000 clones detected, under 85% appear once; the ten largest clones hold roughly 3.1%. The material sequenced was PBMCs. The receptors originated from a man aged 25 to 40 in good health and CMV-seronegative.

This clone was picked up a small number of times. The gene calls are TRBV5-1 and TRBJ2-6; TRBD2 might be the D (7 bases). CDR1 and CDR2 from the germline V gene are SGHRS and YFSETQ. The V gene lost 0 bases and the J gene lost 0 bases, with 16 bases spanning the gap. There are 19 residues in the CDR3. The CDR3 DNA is TGCGCCAGCAGCTTGGTGGGCAGGGGAGGGGTCTCTGGGGCCAACGTCCTGACTTTC. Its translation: CASSLVGRGGVSGANVLTF.

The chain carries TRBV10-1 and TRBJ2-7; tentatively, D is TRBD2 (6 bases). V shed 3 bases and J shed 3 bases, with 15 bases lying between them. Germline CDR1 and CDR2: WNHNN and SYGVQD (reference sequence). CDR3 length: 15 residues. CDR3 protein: CASSDSERVRYEQYF. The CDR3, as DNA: TGCGCCAGCAGTGATTCCGAGCGGGTCCGCTACGAGCAGTACTTC.

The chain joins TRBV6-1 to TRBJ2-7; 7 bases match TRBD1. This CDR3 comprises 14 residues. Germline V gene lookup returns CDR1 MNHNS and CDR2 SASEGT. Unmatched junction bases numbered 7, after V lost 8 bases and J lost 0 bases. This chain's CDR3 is CASGGTAISYEQYF. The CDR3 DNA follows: TGTGCCAGCGGTGGGACAGCCATCTCCTACGAGCAGTACTTC.

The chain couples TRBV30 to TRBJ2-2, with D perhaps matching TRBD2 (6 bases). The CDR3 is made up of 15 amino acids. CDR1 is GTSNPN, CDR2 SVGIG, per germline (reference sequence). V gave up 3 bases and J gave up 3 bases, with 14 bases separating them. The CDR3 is CAWRASDRDTGELFF. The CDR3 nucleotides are TGTGCCTGGAGGGCTAGCGATAGAGACACCGGGGAGCTGTTTTTT. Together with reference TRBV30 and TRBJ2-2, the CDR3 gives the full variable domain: SQTIHQWPATLVQPVGSPLSLECTVEGTSNPNLYWYRQAAGRGLQLLFYSVGIGQISSEVPQNLSASRPQDRQFILSSKKLLLSDSGFYLCAWRASDRDTGELFFGEGSRLTVL.

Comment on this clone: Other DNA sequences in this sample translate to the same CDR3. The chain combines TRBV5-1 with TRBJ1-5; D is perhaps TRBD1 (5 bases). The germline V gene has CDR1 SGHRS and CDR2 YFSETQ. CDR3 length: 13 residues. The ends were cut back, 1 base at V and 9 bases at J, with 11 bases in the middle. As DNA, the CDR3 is TGCGCCAGCAGCTTGTTGAGGGACTCGCCCCAGCATTTT. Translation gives CASSLLRDSPQHF.

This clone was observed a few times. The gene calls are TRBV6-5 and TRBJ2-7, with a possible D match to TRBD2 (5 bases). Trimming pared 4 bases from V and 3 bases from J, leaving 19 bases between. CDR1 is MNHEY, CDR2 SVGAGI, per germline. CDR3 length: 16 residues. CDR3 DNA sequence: TGTGCCAGCAGTTTAACCAGGACTCACGAAAACTACGAGCAGTACTTC. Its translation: CASSLTRTHENYEQYF.

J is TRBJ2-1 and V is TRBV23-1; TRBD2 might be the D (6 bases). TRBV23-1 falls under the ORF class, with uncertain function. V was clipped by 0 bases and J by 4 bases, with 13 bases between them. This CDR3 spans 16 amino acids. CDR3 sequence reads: CASSQSWDSPYNEQFF. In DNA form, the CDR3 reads TGCGCCAGCAGTCAATCGTGGGACTCACCATACAATGAGCAGTTCTTC.

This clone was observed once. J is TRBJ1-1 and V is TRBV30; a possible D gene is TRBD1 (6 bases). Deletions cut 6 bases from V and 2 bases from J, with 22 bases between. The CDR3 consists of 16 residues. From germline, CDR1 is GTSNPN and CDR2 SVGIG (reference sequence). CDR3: CACVKTTGLPNTEAFF. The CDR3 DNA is TGTGCCTGCGTAAAAACAACAGGGCTCCCAAACACTGAAGCTTTCTTT.

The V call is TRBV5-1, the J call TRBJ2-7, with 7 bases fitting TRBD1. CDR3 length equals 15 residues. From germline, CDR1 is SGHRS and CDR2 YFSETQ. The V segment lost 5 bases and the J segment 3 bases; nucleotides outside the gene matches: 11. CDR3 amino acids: CASRRTRDRNYEQYF. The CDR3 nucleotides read TGCGCCAGCAGACGTACCCGGGACAGAAACTACGAGCAGTACTTC.

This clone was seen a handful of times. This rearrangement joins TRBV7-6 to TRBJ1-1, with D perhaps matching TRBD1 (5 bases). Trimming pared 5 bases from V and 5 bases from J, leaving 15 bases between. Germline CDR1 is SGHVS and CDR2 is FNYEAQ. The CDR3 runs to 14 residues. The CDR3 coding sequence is TGTGCCAGCAGCGCCGAGACAGTAAAGACTGAAGCTTTCTTT. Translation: CASSAETVKTEAFF.

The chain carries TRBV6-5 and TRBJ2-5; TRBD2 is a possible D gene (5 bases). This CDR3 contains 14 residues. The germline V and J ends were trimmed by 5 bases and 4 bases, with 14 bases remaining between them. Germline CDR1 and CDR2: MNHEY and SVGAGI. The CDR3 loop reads CASSDSVLRETQYF. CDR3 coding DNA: TGTGCCAGCAGTGATAGCGTCCTCCGAGAGACCCAGTACTTC.

The CDR3 coding sequence is TGTGCCAGCAGCTTAGGGCAGGGAGGTATGAACACTGAAGCTTTCTTT. Translated, it gives CASSLGQGGMNTEAFF. The chain joins TRBV7-8 to TRBJ1-1, with D possibly TRBD1 on 5 matching bases. Germline lookup yields CDR1 SGHVS and CDR2 FQNEAQ. V was trimmed by 1 base and J by 0 bases, leaving 12 bases between them. CDR3 length: 16 residues.

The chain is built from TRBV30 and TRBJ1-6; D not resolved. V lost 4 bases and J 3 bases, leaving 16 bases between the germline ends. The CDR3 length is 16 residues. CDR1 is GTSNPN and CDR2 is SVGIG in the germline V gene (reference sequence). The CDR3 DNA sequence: TGTGCCTGGACCCCCCTATCGCCGATCTATAATTCACCCCTCCACTTT. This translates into CAWTPLSPIYNSPLHF. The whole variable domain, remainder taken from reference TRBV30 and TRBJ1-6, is SQTIHQWPATLVQPVGSPLSLECTVEGTSNPNLYWYRQAAGRGLQLLFYSVGIGQISSEVPQNLSASRPQDRQFILSSKKLLLSDSGFYLCAWTPLSPIYNSPLHFGNGTRLTVT.

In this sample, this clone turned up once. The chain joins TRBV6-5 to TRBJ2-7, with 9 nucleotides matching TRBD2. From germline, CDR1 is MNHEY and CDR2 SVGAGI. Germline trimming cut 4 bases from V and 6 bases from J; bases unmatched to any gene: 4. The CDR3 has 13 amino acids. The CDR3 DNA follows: TGTGCCAGCAGTTTAGCGGGAGTAAGCGAGCAGTACTTC. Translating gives CASSLAGVSEQYF.

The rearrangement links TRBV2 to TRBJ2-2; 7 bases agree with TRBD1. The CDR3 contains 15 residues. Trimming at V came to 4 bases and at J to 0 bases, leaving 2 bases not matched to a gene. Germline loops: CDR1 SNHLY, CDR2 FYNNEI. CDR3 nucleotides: TGTGCCAGCAGTGTAGACAGGGCGAACACCGGGGAGCTGTTTTTT. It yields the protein CASSVDRANTGELFF.

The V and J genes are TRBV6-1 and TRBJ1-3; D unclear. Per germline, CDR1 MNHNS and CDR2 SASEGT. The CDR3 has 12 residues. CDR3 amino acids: CAGKEEGNTIYF. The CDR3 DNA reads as TGTGCAGGGAAGGAGGAAGGAAACACCATATATTTT.

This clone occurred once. The CDR3 coding sequence is TGTGCCAGCAGCTTATCTGGGGACAGCCACGAGCAGTACTTC. This gives the protein CASSLSGDSHEQYF. The rearrangement joins TRBV7-2 to TRBJ2-7; TRBD1 matches 7 bases. Germline V gives CDR1 SGHTA, CDR2 FQGNSA. The CDR3 covers 14 residues. The trim removed 2 bases at V and 5 bases at J, leaving 6 bases unmatched.

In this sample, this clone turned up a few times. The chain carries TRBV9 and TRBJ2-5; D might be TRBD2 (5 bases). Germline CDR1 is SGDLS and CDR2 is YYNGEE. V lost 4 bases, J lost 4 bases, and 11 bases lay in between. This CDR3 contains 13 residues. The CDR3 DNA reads TGTGCCAGCAGCTACACTAGTGGAGAGACCCAGTACTTC. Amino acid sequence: CASSYTSGETQYF.

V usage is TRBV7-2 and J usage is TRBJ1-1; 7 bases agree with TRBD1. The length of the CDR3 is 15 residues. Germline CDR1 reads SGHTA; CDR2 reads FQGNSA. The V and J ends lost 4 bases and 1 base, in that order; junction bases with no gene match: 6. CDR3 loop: CASSSIGTANTEAFF. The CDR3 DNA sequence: TGTGCCAGCAGCTCCATCGGGACAGCGAACACTGAAGCTTTCTTT. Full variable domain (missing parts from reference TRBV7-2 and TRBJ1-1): GAGVSQSPSNKVTEKGKDVELRCDPISGHTALYWYRQSLGQGLEFLIYFQGNSAPDKSGLPSDRFSAERTGGSVSTLTIQRTQQEDSAVYLCASSSIGTANTEAFFGQGTRLTVV.

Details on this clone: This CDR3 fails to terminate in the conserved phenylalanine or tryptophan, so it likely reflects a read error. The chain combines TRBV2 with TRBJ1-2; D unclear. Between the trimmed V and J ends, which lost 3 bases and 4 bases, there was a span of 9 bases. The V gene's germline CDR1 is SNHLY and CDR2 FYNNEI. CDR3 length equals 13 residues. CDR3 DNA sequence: TGTGCCAGCAGTGATGGAGCGGGCTATGGCTACACCGTC. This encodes CASSDGAGYGYTV.

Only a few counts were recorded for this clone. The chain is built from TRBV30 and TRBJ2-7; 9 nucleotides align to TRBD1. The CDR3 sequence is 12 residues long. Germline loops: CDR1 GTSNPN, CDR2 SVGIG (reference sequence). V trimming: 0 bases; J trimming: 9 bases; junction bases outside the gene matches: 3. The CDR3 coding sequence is TGTGCCTGGAGTGTCACAGGGGGCGTGCAGTACTTC. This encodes CAWSVTGGVQYF.

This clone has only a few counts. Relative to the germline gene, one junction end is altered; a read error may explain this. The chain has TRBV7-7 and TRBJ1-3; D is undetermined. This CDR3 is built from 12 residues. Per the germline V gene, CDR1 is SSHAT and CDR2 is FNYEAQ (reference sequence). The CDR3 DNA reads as TGTGCTAGCAGCCCCAATGGAAACACCATATATTTT. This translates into CASSPNGNTIYF.

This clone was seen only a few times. The CDR3 nucleotides read TGTGCCAGCAGACCCTCAGGGGACAATGAGCAGTTCTTC. It is translated as CASRPSGDNEQFF. The J gene is TRBJ2-1, the V gene TRBV7-2, with D possibly TRBD1 on 6 matching bases. Germline lookup yields CDR1 SGHTA and CDR2 FQGNSA. Deletions cut 6 bases from V and 5 bases from J, with 11 bases between. The CDR3 is made up of 13 amino acids.

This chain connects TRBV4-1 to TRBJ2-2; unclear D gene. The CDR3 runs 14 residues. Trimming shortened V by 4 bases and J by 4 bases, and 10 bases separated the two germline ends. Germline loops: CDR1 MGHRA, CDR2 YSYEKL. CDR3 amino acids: CASSLPSGTGELFF. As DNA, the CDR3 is TGCGCCAGCAGCCTACCGTCGGGCACCGGGGAGCTGTTTTTT.

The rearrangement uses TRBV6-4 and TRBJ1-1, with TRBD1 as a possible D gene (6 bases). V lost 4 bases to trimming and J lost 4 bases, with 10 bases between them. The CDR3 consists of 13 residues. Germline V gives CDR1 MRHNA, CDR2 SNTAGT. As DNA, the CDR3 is TGTGCCAGCAGTGTACAGGGTGGCACTGAAGCTTTCTTT. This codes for CASSVQGGTEAFF.

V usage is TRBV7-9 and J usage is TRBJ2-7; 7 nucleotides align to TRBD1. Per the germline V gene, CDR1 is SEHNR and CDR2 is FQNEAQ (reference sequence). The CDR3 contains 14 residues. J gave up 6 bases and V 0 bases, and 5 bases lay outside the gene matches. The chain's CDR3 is CASSLARAGGEQYF. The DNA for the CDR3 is TGTGCCAGCAGCTTAGCGAGGGCAGGGGGCGAGCAGTACTTC.

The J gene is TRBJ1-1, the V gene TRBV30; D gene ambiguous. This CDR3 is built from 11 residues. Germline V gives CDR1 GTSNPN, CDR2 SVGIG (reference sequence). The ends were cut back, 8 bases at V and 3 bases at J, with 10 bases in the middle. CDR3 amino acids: CARQRDTEAFF. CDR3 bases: TGTGCCCGCCAACGGGACACTGAAGCTTTCTTT.